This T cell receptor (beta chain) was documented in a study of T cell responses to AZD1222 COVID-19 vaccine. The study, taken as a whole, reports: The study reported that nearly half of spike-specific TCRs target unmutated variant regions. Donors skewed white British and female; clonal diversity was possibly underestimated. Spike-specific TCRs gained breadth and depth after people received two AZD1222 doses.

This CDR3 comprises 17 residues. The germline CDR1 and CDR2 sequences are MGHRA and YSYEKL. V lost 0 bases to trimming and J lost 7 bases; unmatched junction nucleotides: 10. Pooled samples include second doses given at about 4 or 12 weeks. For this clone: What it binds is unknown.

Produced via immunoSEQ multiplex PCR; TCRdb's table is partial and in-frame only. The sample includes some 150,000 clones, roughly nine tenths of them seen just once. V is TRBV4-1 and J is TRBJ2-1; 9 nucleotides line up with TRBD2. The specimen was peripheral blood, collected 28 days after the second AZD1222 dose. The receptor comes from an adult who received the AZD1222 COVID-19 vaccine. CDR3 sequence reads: CASSQDIWREGGNEQFF. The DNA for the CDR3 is TGCGCCAGCAGCCAAGATATCTGGCGGGAGGGCGGAAATGAGCAGTTCTTC.